A single sample gave rise to the 29 T cell receptor beta chains below, sequenced in a study of cytomegalovirus exposure and HLA in healthy donors. The repertoire was sequenced with immunoSEQ multiplex PCR; TCRdb's copy has only in-frame clones and lacks some. The sample carries about 360,000 clones, 70% to 90% recorded once. The sample consisted of PBMCs. The receptors were sampled from a woman younger than 35 in good health and CMV-seronegative.

J is TRBJ1-1 and V is TRBV28; the D is unclear. There are 15 residues in the CDR3. Per the germline V gene, CDR1 is MDHEN and CDR2 is SYDVKM. V was cut by 1 base and J by 3 bases, with 12 bases left in between. The CDR3 loop reads CASSLFNRVDTEAFF. CDR3 in DNA: TGTGCCAGCAGTTTATTTAATCGGGTGGACACTGAAGCTTTCTTT.

The chain employs TRBV5-1 and TRBJ1-2, with 12 nucleotides matching TRBD1. Germline loops: CDR1 SGHRS, CDR2 YFSETQ. The V segment lost 6 bases and the J segment 0 bases; nucleotides outside the gene matches: 6. The CDR3 loop spans 16 amino acids. CDR3 nucleotide sequence: TGCGCCAGCACCGCGGGACAGGGGGCTTCTAACTATGGCTACACCTTC. Protein: CASTAGQGASNYGYTF.

V is TRBV21-1 and J is TRBJ1-1; the DNA was not compared with TRBD1, the D call given in the table. TRBV21-1 is a known pseudogene. The CDR3 has 14 residues. The CDR3 DNA is TGTGCCAGCAAGTCACAGGGGGGGAACACTGAAGCTTTCTTT. Translated: CASKSQGGNTEAFF.

The chain uses TRBV27 and TRBJ2-7; the match to TRBD2 covers 11 bases. Losses at the gene ends were 5 bases for V and 1 base for J; bases not matched to a gene: 7. CDR3 length: 16 residues. The V gene's germline CDR1 is MNHEY and CDR2 SMNVEV (reference sequence). As DNA, the CDR3 is TGTGCCAGCAGTCTACGTGGACTAGCGGGTTCCTACGAGCAGTACTTC. Translated: CASSLRGLAGSYEQYF.

This clone was detected once. The chain recombines TRBV7-6 with TRBJ2-5; 13 bases are shared with TRBD2. CDR3 size: 16 residues. Germline V gives CDR1 SGHVS, CDR2 FNYEAQ. The ends lost 3 bases at V and 2 bases at J; junction bases unmatched: 3. The CDR3, as DNA: TGTGCCAGCAGCTTGGGGACTAGCGGGGCACAAGAGACCCAGTACTTC. This translates into CASSLGTSGAQETQYF.

V and J are TRBV7-9 and TRBJ1-4; the match to TRBD1 covers 7 bases. Per the germline V gene, CDR1 is SEHNR and CDR2 is FQNEAQ (reference sequence). CDR3 length: 14 residues. V lost 7 bases to trimming and J lost 4 bases; unmatched junction nucleotides: 6. The DNA of the CDR3 is TGTGCCAGCACCCGAGACAGGGTTAATGAAAAACTGTTTTTT. It encodes CASTRDRVNEKLFF. Looking up the rest from reference TRBV7-9 and TRBJ1-4 gives the full variable domain: DTGVSQNPRHKITKRGQNVTFRCDPISEHNRLYWYRQTLGQGPEFLTYFQNEAQLEKSRLLSDRFSAERPKGSFSTLEIQRTEQGDSAMYLCASTRDRVNEKLFFGSGTQLSVL.

J is TRBJ1-1 and V is TRBV27; TRBD1 agrees at 8 bases. The trim removed 2 bases at V and 1 base at J, leaving 6 bases unmatched. The CDR3 extends over 16 amino acids. The germline CDR1 and CDR2 sequences are MNHEY and SMNVEV (reference sequence). CDR3 loop: CASSLGRGRGNTEAFF. In DNA, the CDR3 is TGTGCCAGCAGTTTAGGCAGGGGGCGAGGGAACACTGAAGCTTTCTTT.

V is TRBV6-1 and J is TRBJ2-7; 9 bases line up with TRBD2. Looked up from germline, CDR1 is MNHNS and CDR2 is SASEGT. The CDR3 contains 15 residues. V shed 3 bases and J 0 bases; nucleotides not matched to a gene: 3. The CDR3 coding sequence is TGTGCCAGCAGTGAGCTAGCGGGGACCTCCTACGAGCAGTACTTC. Protein product: CASSELAGTSYEQYF.

The chain joins TRBV7-8 to TRBJ2-7; D gene uncertain. Germline assignment: CDR1 SGHVS and CDR2 FQNEAQ. The CDR3 totals 13 residues. Trimming pared 5 bases from V and 1 base from J, leaving 9 bases between. The CDR3 DNA sequence: TGTGCCAGCAGCCCCGCGCTGTCCTACGAGCAGTACTTC. Its translation: CASSPALSYEQYF.

The gene calls are TRBV5-1 and TRBJ1-3, with TRBD1 matching over 7 bases. This CDR3 region has 17 residues. V was pared by 3 bases and J by 2 bases, with 11 bases of the junction left unmatched. CDR1 is SGHRS, CDR2 YFSETQ, per germline. CDR3 sequence reads: CASSWGTPDRAGNTIYF. The CDR3, as DNA: TGCGCCAGCAGCTGGGGTACCCCCGACAGGGCTGGAAACACCATATATTTT.

The rearrangement joins TRBV5-6 to TRBJ2-1, with 9 bases lining up with TRBD2. After removal of 4 bases from V and 6 bases from J, the junction contained 11 bases not matched to a gene. The CDR3 has 16 residues. CDR1 is SGHDT, CDR2 YYEEEE, per germline. This CDR3 reads CASSPISGGTLNEQFF. CDR3 DNA sequence: TGTGCCAGCAGCCCGATTAGCGGGGGCACACTCAATGAGCAGTTCTTC.

The V and J genes are TRBV9 and TRBJ2-3; D may be TRBD2 (6 bases). V lost 6 bases and J 2 bases, leaving 16 bases between the germline ends. CDR1 and CDR2 from the germline V gene are SGDLS and YYNGEE. The length of the CDR3 is 15 residues. The CDR3 region is CASNPDPGVTDTQYF. CDR3 nucleotide sequence: TGTGCCAGCAATCCCGACCCGGGAGTCACAGATACGCAGTATTTT.

Only a few counts were recorded for this clone. The genes are TRBV4-1 and TRBJ2-7; 7 bases match TRBD2. Per the germline V gene, CDR1 is MGHRA and CDR2 is YSYEKL. Trimming took 3 bases from V and 3 from J; bases not matched to a gene: 2. The CDR3 covers 13 residues. This CDR3 reads CASSQGGIYEQYF. The CDR3 region has the DNA TGCGCCAGCAGCCAGGGGGGGATCTACGAGCAGTACTTC.

This chain connects TRBV4-2 to TRBJ2-7; 7 nucleotides align to TRBD1. The germline V gene encodes CDR1 LGHNA and CDR2 YNFKEQ. This CDR3 has 15 residues. V lost 1 base to trimming and J lost 5 bases; unmatched junction nucleotides: 8. Here the CDR3 reads CASSQVEDRFHEQYF. DNA for the CDR3: TGTGCCAGCAGCCAAGTAGAGGACAGGTTCCACGAGCAGTACTTC.

The genes are TRBV7-8 and TRBJ1-1, with unresolved D. Germline CDR1 reads SGHVS; CDR2 reads FQNEAQ. This CDR3 has 19 amino acids. The ends were cut back, 4 bases at V and 0 bases at J, with 24 bases in the middle. The CDR3 spells CASSSATLRAKPVNTEAFF. The CDR3 DNA sequence: TGTGCCAGCAGCTCAGCCACCCTTAGAGCTAAACCGGTGAACACTGAAGCTTTCTTT.

The chain is built from TRBV4-1 and TRBJ2-3; 8 nucleotides match TRBD2. Per the germline V gene, CDR1 is MGHRA and CDR2 is YSYEKL. V trimming: 2 bases; J trimming: 2 bases; junction bases outside the gene matches: 9. The CDR3 extends over 17 amino acids. The CDR3 DNA reads as TGCGCCAGCAGCCAATCGAACGGGAGGGGACTCACAGATACGCAGTATTTT. Its translation: CASSQSNGRGLTDTQYF.

This clone was counted only a few times. The chain has TRBV27 and TRBJ2-1; the match to TRBD1 covers 7 bases. Per germline, CDR1 MNHEY and CDR2 SMNVEV (reference sequence). The CDR3 is 15 amino acids. The ends lost 6 bases at V and 10 bases at J; junction bases unmatched: 15. The CDR3 here is CASSPSRDSYSEQFF. The CDR3 DNA follows: TGTGCCAGCAGCCCTAGTCGGGACAGTTATTCGGAGCAGTTCTTC.

J is TRBJ2-7 and V is TRBV28; 8 bases agree with TRBD1. From germline, CDR1 is MDHEN and CDR2 SYDVKM. V dropped 4 bases and J dropped 0; count of bases not matched to a gene: 5. The CDR3 runs 15 residues. The CDR3 spells CASSSRGTGSYEQYF. CDR3 DNA sequence: TGTGCCAGCAGTTCCCGCGGGACAGGCTCCTACGAGCAGTACTTC.

The V gene is TRBV7-9, the J gene TRBJ1-1, with a weak D call TRBD1 (6 bases). Trimming took 3 bases from V and 1 from J, leaving 12 bases between them. Germline loops: CDR1 SEHNR, CDR2 FQNEAQ (reference sequence). This CDR3 has 15 residues. The CDR3 sequence is CASSLPRGWNTEAFF. The CDR3 region has the DNA TGTGCCAGCAGCTTGCCCAGGGGTTGGAACACTGAAGCTTTCTTT. The variable domain in full, with the rest retrieved from reference TRBV7-9 and TRBJ1-1, is DTGVSQNPRHKITKRGQNVTFRCDPISEHNRLYWYRQTLGQGPEFLTYFQNEAQLEKSRLLSDRFSAERPKGSFSTLEIQRTEQGDSAMYLCASSLPRGWNTEAFFGQGTRLTVV.

The chain links TRBV13 to TRBJ2-7; the match to TRBD1 covers 7 bases. CDR3 length: 14 residues. The V gene end was trimmed by 5 bases and the J gene end by 4 bases; junction bases not matched to a gene: 8. From germline, CDR1 is PRHDT and CDR2 FYEKMQ (reference sequence). Here the CDR3 reads CASSRDSPPYEQYF. The CDR3 DNA follows: TGTGCCAGCAGCCGGGACAGCCCTCCGTACGAGCAGTACTTC.

This chain connects TRBV27 to TRBJ2-7; TRBD1 matches 7 bases. V lost 0 bases and J lost 2; bases outside the gene matches: 1. This CDR3 has 14 amino acids. Germline CDR1 reads MNHEY; CDR2 reads SMNVEV (reference sequence). Here the CDR3 reads CASSLSGQTYEQYF. The CDR3 region has the DNA TGTGCCAGCAGTTTATCGGGACAGACCTACGAGCAGTACTTC.

The V call is TRBV7-4, the J call TRBJ1-5; D is uncertain. Germline CDR1 SGHVT, CDR2 SQSDAQ. This CDR3 has 13 residues. V lost 5 bases, J lost 10 bases, and 15 bases lay in between. The CDR3 coding sequence is TGTGCCAGCAGCGATGAGACAAACAAACCCCAGCATTTT. This translates into CASSDETNKPQHF.

Comments on this clone: In the same sample, other DNA sequences code for this CDR3. The chain couples TRBV7-9 to TRBJ2-7; the D gene is possibly TRBD2 (5 bases). Trimming took off 1 base at V and 6 bases at J, with 7 bases between the two ends. The V gene's germline CDR1 is SEHNR and CDR2 FQNEAQ (reference sequence). This CDR3 has 12 amino acids. The CDR3 DNA is TGTGCCAGCAGCTTAGGACGGGGCGAGCAGTACTTC. Protein sequence: CASSLGRGEQYF.

CDR3 DNA sequence: TGTGCCAGTAGTATCCTCGACAGGGAAGGGATCAATTCACCCCTCCACTTT. As protein: CASSILDREGINSPLHF. This sequence joins TRBV19 and TRBJ1-6; TRBD1 aligns across 7 bases. V lost 3 bases and J lost 7; bases outside the gene matches: 12. Germline V gives CDR1 LNHDA, CDR2 SQIVND (reference sequence). The CDR3 is 17 residues long.

The chain uses TRBV4-1 and TRBJ2-7, with D perhaps TRBD1 (5 bases). V shed 0 bases and J shed 4 bases, with 13 bases lying between them. The length of the CDR3 is 15 residues. The V gene's germline CDR1 is MGHRA and CDR2 YSYEKL. The CDR3 region has the DNA TGCGCCAGCAGCCAAGATTTAGGGGTCGGGTACGAGCAGTACTTC. It specifies CASSQDLGVGYEQYF.

The V gene is TRBV11-2, the J gene TRBJ2-7, with TRBD1 as a possible D gene (5 bases). Trimming pared 5 bases from V and 2 bases from J, leaving 10 bases between. Germline V gives CDR1 SGHAT, CDR2 FQNNGV. The CDR3 length is 13 residues. Here the CDR3 reads CASSVGAAYEQYF. DNA for the CDR3: TGTGCCAGCAGCGTAGGGGCAGCCTACGAGCAGTACTTC.

The chain combines TRBV2 with TRBJ1-1, with a weak D call TRBD1 (6 bases). CDR1 SNHLY and CDR2 FYNNEI come from the germline V gene. V shed 6 bases and J shed 1 base, with 9 bases lying between them. The CDR3 has 13 amino acids. CDR3 DNA sequence: TGTGCCAGCAGGGACAGTTGGAACACTGAAGCTTTCTTT. It is translated as CASRDSWNTEAFF. Full variable domain (missing parts from reference TRBV2 and TRBJ1-1): EPEVTQTPSHQVTQMGQEVILRCVPISNHLYFYWYRQILGQKVEFLVSFYNNEISEKSEIFDDQFSVERPDGSNFTLKIRSTKLEDSAMYFCASRDSWNTEAFFGQGTRLTVV.

The chain couples TRBV9 to TRBJ2-7; 9 bases are shared with TRBD1. Germline values: CDR1 SGDLS, CDR2 YYNGEE. This CDR3 spans 16 amino acids. The ends lost 0 bases at V and 6 bases at J; junction bases unmatched: 10. The CDR3 is CASSVAGTGFPLEQYF. DNA for the CDR3: TGTGCCAGCAGCGTAGCAGGGACAGGGTTTCCCCTCGAGCAGTACTTC.

This chain connects TRBV6-5 to TRBJ2-7, with TRBD1 matching 7 bases. V dropped 6 bases and J dropped 2; count of bases not matched to a gene: 7. Per the germline V gene, CDR1 is MNHEY and CDR2 is SVGAGI. This CDR3 spans 14 amino acids. In nucleotides, the CDR3 is TGTGCCAGCAGCCTCGGACAGGACACCTACGAGCAGTACTTC. It codes for CASSLGQDTYEQYF.